The 5 T cell receptor beta chains listed next were all sequenced from one sample in a study of beta chain features in type 1 diabetes. General study findings and limits: Within each of all four CD4+ subsets, Type 1 diabetes patients had TCRB CDR3s that were moderately but significantly shorter.

No antigens are known for them. Expressed TCRB transcripts were sequenced because the entire RNA isolate underwent reverse transcription. The protocol was immunoSEQ multiplex PCR, while the TCRdb copy is restricted to in-frame clones and leaves out a portion. The repertoire holds 250,000 to 300,000 clones, with around an eighth as singletons. Sequencing used naive CD4+ T cells from blood. The receptor source for this set is a man aged 25 to 45 with type 1 diabetes.

The chain uses TRBV28 and TRBJ1-2; TRBD1 matches 7 bases. Germline lookup yields CDR1 MDHEN and CDR2 SYDVKM. This CDR3 is 13 amino acids long. CDR3 loop: CVAQGTDAYGYTF. CDR3 sequence (DNA): TGTGTCGCGCAGGGGACAGATGCCTATGGCTACACCTTC.

In its sample, this clone was seen a few times. The genes are TRBV6-6 and TRBJ2-7; D may be TRBD1 (6 bases). The CDR3 consists of 14 residues. Trimming left V 3 bases short and J 1 base short, with 10 bases between. Per the germline V gene, CDR1 is MNHNY and CDR2 is SVGAGI (reference sequence). CDR3 nucleotides: TGTGCCAGCAGTTATGCTCAGGGGTCCTACGAGCAGTACTTC. It translates to CASSYAQGSYEQYF.

The V call is TRBV5-4, the J call TRBJ2-7; 12 bases agree with TRBD2. The V and J ends lost 4 bases and 0 bases, in that order; junction bases with no gene match: 2. CDR3 length: 15 amino acids. Germline V gene sequence: CDR1 SGHNT, CDR2 YYREEE (reference sequence). The CDR3 DNA follows: TGTGCCAGCAGCAAGACTAGCGGGAGCTCCTACGAGCAGTACTTC. This encodes CASSKTSGSSYEQYF. The variable domain in full, with the rest retrieved from reference TRBV5-4 and TRBJ2-7, is ETGVTQSPTHLIKTRGQQVTLRCSSQSGHNTVSWYQQALGQGPQFIFQYYREEENGRGNFPPRFSGLQFPNYSSELNVNALELDDSALYLCASSKTSGSSYEQYFGPGTRLTVT.

The chain recombines TRBV25-1 with TRBJ2-4; TRBD1 matches at 7 bases. The CDR3 covers 16 residues. Germline CDR1 reads MGHDK; CDR2 reads SYGVNS. V trimming: 5 bases; J trimming: 3 bases; junction bases outside the gene matches: 10. The CDR3 coding sequence is TGTGCCAGCAGTCCCCTGACAGGGAAAGGCAAAAACATTCAGTACTTC. The encoded protein is CASSPLTGKGKNIQYF. Together with reference TRBV25-1 and TRBJ2-4, the CDR3 gives the full variable domain: EADIYQTPRYLVIGTGKKITLECSQTMGHDKMYWYQQDPGMELHLIHYSYGVNSTEKGDLSSESTVSRIRTEHFPLTLESARPSHTSQYLCASSPLTGKGKNIQYFGAGTRLSVL.

This clone was counted a few times. The V and J genes are TRBV2 and TRBJ2-7; 7 bases are shared with TRBD2. Germline assignment: CDR1 SNHLY and CDR2 FYNNEI. The CDR3 sequence is 15 residues long. Losses at the gene ends were 3 bases for V and 3 bases for J; bases not matched to a gene: 8. For the CDR3, the DNA is TGTGCCAGCAGTGAGGTCGGGGGGTATCACTACGAGCAGTACTTC. This codes for CASSEVGGYHYEQYF.